Presented here are 25 T cell receptor beta chains from one specimen sequenced in a study of cytomegalovirus exposure and HLA in healthy donors. In the PCR, 60 Vbeta and 13 Jbeta primers were used. Clones were read by immunoSEQ multiplex PCR, and TCRdb kept only the in-frame ones, dropping some. The data contain 84,000 or so clones, less than 85% of them seen just once; the ten biggest clones take up roughly 12%. The sample consisted of PBMCs. All receptors come from a human donor in good health.

The chain couples TRBV19 to TRBJ1-2, with 9 bases identical to TRBD1. The V and J ends lost 8 bases and 2 bases, in that order; junction bases with no gene match: 12. The CDR3 extends over 16 amino acids. Looked up from germline, CDR1 is LNHDA and CDR2 is SQIVND (reference sequence). The CDR3 protein is CASSTIGQGTNYGYTF. DNA of the CDR3: TGTGCCAGTTCGACGATCGGACAGGGGACGAACTATGGCTACACCTTC.

The J gene is TRBJ2-1, the V gene TRBV13; no clear D gene. CDR3 length: 13 amino acids. CDR1 is PRHDT and CDR2 is FYEKMQ in the germline V gene (reference sequence). V was clipped by 0 bases and J by 7 bases, with 7 bases between them. This chain's CDR3 is CASSLGRSNEQFF. The CDR3 DNA sequence: TGTGCCAGCAGCTTAGGGAGGTCGAATGAGCAGTTCTTC.

This clone has at least ten counts. This chain joins TRBV2 and TRBJ1-6, with D tentatively TRBD1 (6 bases). The CDR3 is made up of 13 amino acids. V was shortened by 3 bases and J by 7 bases, with 7 bases between the two germline ends. Germline lookup yields CDR1 SNHLY and CDR2 FYNNEI. The CDR3 loop is CASSDGTNSPLHF. The CDR3 DNA is TGTGCCAGCAGTGACGGGACAAATTCACCCCTCCACTTT. Full variable domain (remainder filled in from reference TRBV2 and TRBJ1-6): EPEVTQTPSHQVTQMGQEVILRCVPISNHLYFYWYRQILGQKVEFLVSFYNNEISEKSEIFDDQFSVERPDGSNFTLKIRSTKLEDSAMYFCASSDGTNSPLHFGNGTRLTVT.

This chain connects TRBV6-1 to TRBJ1-6; TRBD1 agrees at 12 bases. The V segment lost 6 bases and the J segment 9 bases; nucleotides outside the gene matches: 6. The CDR3 contains 15 residues. Germline V gene data show CDR1 as MNHNS and CDR2 as SASEGT. CDR3 bases: TGTGCCAGCAGGGGACAGGGGGCTTTTGGTTCACCCCTCCACTTT. It is translated as CASRGQGAFGSPLHF.

Turning to this clone: The junction differs from germline at one of its ends, possibly a read error. The chain couples TRBV7-9 to TRBJ2-7; 7 bases fit TRBD1. Per germline, CDR1 SEHNR and CDR2 FQNEAQ (reference sequence). This CDR3 contains 12 residues. CDR3 sequence (DNA): TGTGCCAGCGGAGATCGAACAGGGGAGCTGTACTTC. This sequence encodes CASGDRTGELYF.

This clone turned up a few times. The CDR3 sequence: CASSLAGSNQPQHF. The CDR3 DNA reads as TGTGCCAGCAGCTTGGCGGGTAGCAATCAGCCCCAGCATTTT. The chain combines TRBV5-6 with TRBJ1-5; D not resolved. Germline lookup yields CDR1 SGHDT and CDR2 YYEEEE. CDR3 length: 14 residues. The V end was cut by 0 bases, the J end by 0 bases, with 4 bases between.

Only one count was recorded for this clone. This rearrangement joins TRBV30 to TRBJ2-5; TRBD1 matches at 8 bases. TRBJ2-7 explains the end of the DNA better; the J call may be wrong. This CDR3 spans 12 amino acids. Per the germline V gene, CDR1 is GTSNPN and CDR2 is SVGIG (reference sequence). The CDR3: CAFGQGALEQYF. The CDR3 nucleotides are TGTGCCTTCGGACAGGGAGCCCTCGAGCAGTACTTC.

Written as DNA, the CDR3 is TGCGCCAGCAGCCAGACTTGGGGGACTAGCGGGTTAGAGACCCAGTACTTC. Protein: CASSQTWGTSGLETQYF. The chain carries TRBV4-3 and TRBJ2-5, with 12 bases aligning to TRBD2. The CDR3 loop spans 17 amino acids. The germline CDR1 and CDR2 sequences are LGHNA and YSLEER. V trimming: 3 bases; J trimming: 4 bases; junction bases outside the gene matches: 9.

V usage is TRBV6-1 and J usage is TRBJ2-7; the match to TRBD2 covers 9 bases. J lost 3 bases, V lost 2 bases, and 5 bases had no gene match. This CDR3 comprises 15 residues. Germline CDR1 and CDR2: MNHNS and SASEGT. CDR3 region: CASSEKRGASYEQYF. In DNA, the CDR3 is TGTGCCAGCAGTGAAAAGCGGGGGGCTAGCTACGAGCAGTACTTC.

The chain combines TRBV11-2 with TRBJ2-7, with D possibly TRBD1 on 6 matching bases. V was cut by 4 bases and J by 1 base, with 20 bases left in between. Germline CDR1 is SGHAT and CDR2 is FQNNGV. The CDR3 loop spans 17 amino acids. The CDR3: CASSSPGRDRLSYEQYF. The CDR3 coding sequence is TGTGCCAGCAGCTCCCCAGGGCGAGACAGGTTATCCTACGAGCAGTACTTC.

This clone has only a few counts. This chain links TRBV6-5 with TRBJ2-7; perhaps TRBD1 as D (6 bases). Trimming pared 4 bases from V and 4 bases from J, leaving 17 bases between. CDR3 length: 15 residues. Germline V lookup: CDR1 MNHEY, CDR2 SVGAGI. The CDR3 DNA sequence: TGTGCCAGCAGTTCGCAGGATACAGGGTCGTACGAGCAGTACTTC. Its protein product is CASSSQDTGSYEQYF.

The chain has TRBV27 and TRBJ1-2; D is possibly TRBD1 (6 bases). V shed 2 bases and J shed 5 bases, with 9 bases lying between them. The CDR3 is made up of 13 amino acids. The germline gives CDR1 MNHEY, CDR2 SMNVEV (reference sequence). Here the CDR3 reads CASSLKTGYGYTF. The CDR3 DNA reads as TGTGCCAGCAGTTTAAAAACAGGGTATGGCTACACCTTC.

V gene TRBV30 combines with J gene TRBJ1-1; 8 nucleotides match TRBD1. J gave up 4 bases and V 0 bases, and 10 bases lay outside the gene matches. This CDR3 is built from 16 residues. Germline assignment: CDR1 GTSNPN and CDR2 SVGIG (reference sequence). CDR3 amino acids: CAWSVVTGEGGTEAFF. DNA for the CDR3: TGTGCCTGGAGTGTAGTGACAGGGGAAGGAGGCACTGAAGCTTTCTTT.

The J gene is TRBJ2-1, the V gene TRBV6-1, with no clear D. CDR1 is MNHNS and CDR2 is SASEGT in the germline V gene. The CDR3 covers 15 residues. Trimming left V 3 bases short and J 0 bases short, with 9 bases between. CDR3 DNA: TGTGCCAGCAGTGAGTTCGAGAGCTCCTACAATGAGCAGTTCTTC. Amino acid sequence: CASSEFESSYNEQFF.

As concerns this clone: Mismatch with germline at one junction end may stem from a read error. The J gene is TRBJ1-6, the V gene TRBV4-1; maybe TRBD1 (5 bases). Germline V gene sequence: CDR1 MGHRA, CDR2 YSYEKL. The CDR3 contains 15 residues. DNA for the CDR3: TGCGCCAGCAGGCCGGGGGTAACCGCGGAGGGACCCCTCAACTTT. This gives the protein CASRPGVTAEGPLNF.

The count of this clone is one. The CDR3 spells CASSVDRFARGYTF. The CDR3 nucleotides read TGTGCCAGCAGTGTCGACAGGTTCGCCCGGGGCTACACCTTC. V and J are TRBV6-4 and TRBJ1-2; TRBD1 might be the D (6 bases). CDR1 is MRHNA and CDR2 is SNTAGT in the germline V gene. This CDR3 has 14 residues. V dropped 4 bases and J dropped 8 bases, with 17 bases sitting between them.

This clone is a singleton in its sample. The chain joins TRBV29-1 to TRBJ1-5; D call uncertain. The CDR3 contains 15 residues. CDR1 and CDR2 (germline): SQVTM, ANQGSEA. The V and J ends lost 4 bases and 2 bases respectively, with 15 bases between them. This CDR3 reads CSVGDGVLGNQPQHF. The DNA of the CDR3 is TGCAGCGTTGGAGACGGGGTGTTGGGCAATCAGCCCCAGCATTTT. The variable domain in full, completed from reference TRBV29-1 and TRBJ1-5, reads SAVISQKPSRDICQRGTSLTIQCQVDSQVTMMFWYRQQPGQSLTLIATANQGSEATYESGFVIDKFPISRPNLTFSTLTVSNMSPEDSSIYLCSVGDGVLGNQPQHFGDGTRLSIL.

The gene calls are TRBV4-1 and TRBJ2-3; TRBD2 matches at 10 bases. The CDR3 totals 15 residues. Germline CDR1 MGHRA, CDR2 YSYEKL. V was clipped by 5 bases and J by 1 base; unmatched bases: 3. The DNA for the CDR3 is TGCGCCAGCAGCTTCAGCGGGGGGGGCACAGATACGCAGTATTTT. It is translated as CASSFSGGGTDTQYF.

The chain has TRBV28 and TRBJ1-2; 7 bases align to TRBD1. This CDR3 region has 12 residues. V lost 6 bases to trimming and J lost 5 bases; unmatched junction nucleotides: 3. In germline, CDR1 is MDHEN, CDR2 SYDVKM. CDR3 amino acids: CASRRQGYGYTF. CDR3 nucleotide sequence: TGTGCCAGCAGGAGACAGGGATATGGCTACACCTTC.

The gene calls are TRBV7-2 and TRBJ1-5; 11 positions agree with TRBD1. This CDR3 has 15 residues. V lost 5 bases and J lost 3; bases outside the gene matches: 3. The germline V gene has CDR1 SGHTA and CDR2 FQGNSA. CDR3 sequence reads: CASSRTGGDNQPQHF. The CDR3 DNA reads as TGTGCCAGCAGCAGGACAGGGGGCGACAATCAGCCCCAGCATTTT.

V is TRBV9 and J is TRBJ2-6; 9 positions agree with TRBD2. J gave up 0 bases and V 0 bases, and 4 bases lay outside the gene matches. The CDR3 sequence is 18 residues long. Germline CDR1 SGDLS, CDR2 YYNGEE. The CDR3, as DNA: TGTGCCAGCAGCGTAGCCAAGCGGGGGGCCTCTGGGGCCAACGTCCTGACTTTC. Translating gives CASSVAKRGASGANVLTF.

V usage is TRBV4-3 and J usage is TRBJ1-6; D is unclear. Trimming removed 0 bases from V and 7 bases from J, with 7 bases in between. Germline V gene lookup returns CDR1 LGHNA and CDR2 YSLEER. This CDR3 is 14 amino acids long. This chain's CDR3 is CASSQDAGNSPLHF. DNA of the CDR3: TGCGCCAGCAGCCAAGATGCGGGGAATTCACCCCTCCACTTT.

The chain is built from TRBV5-1 and TRBJ1-2; TRBD1 matches at 8 bases. In germline, CDR1 is SGHRS, CDR2 YFSETQ. This CDR3 has 16 residues. V lost 3 bases and J lost 8; bases outside the gene matches: 15. In DNA form, the CDR3 reads TGCGCCAGCAGCTCCGGGACAGGTCGCGCCTCGTGGGGCTACACCTTC. Translated: CASSSGTGRASWGYTF.

The chain joins TRBV7-2 to TRBJ1-2; D is possibly TRBD1 (6 bases). Germline loops: CDR1 SGHTA, CDR2 FQGNSA. The CDR3 is 13 residues long. V was shortened by 5 bases and J by 7 bases, with 14 bases between the two germline ends. The CDR3 DNA reads TGTGCCAGCAGCCCCACCACAGGGTGTGGCTACACCTTC. Protein: CASSPTTGCGYTF.

This clone is large. This chain uses TRBV5-6 with TRBJ1-1; 7 bases map to TRBD1. CDR1 is SGHDT and CDR2 is YYEEEE in the germline V gene. This CDR3 contains 16 residues. Trimming cost V 1 base and J 1 base; bases outside gene matches: 7. The CDR3 sequence is CASSLWGAGGNTEAFF. CDR3 DNA: TGTGCCAGCAGCTTGTGGGGTGCAGGGGGGAACACTGAAGCTTTCTTT.